A single sample is the source of the 8 T cell receptor beta chains below, sequenced in a study of low-dose radiotherapy and immunotherapy resistance in tumors (dated by TCRdb to between 2022 and 2023). To make first-strand cDNA, Superscript III was used along with a set of TRAV- and TRBV-specific primers so that both the TCRalpha and TCRbeta chains were covered. TCRs were amplified with Phusion for 15 to 20 PCR cycles using a constant-region primer together with the adapter attached to the V primers. TCRdb reprocessed the public reads (quality trimming at Q25 with fastp, clone calling with MiXCR) and kept in-frame beta chains. Identical CDR3 protein sequences are pooled into one entry, listed with their most common genes and DNA. This sample is represented by under 20,000 distinct CDR3 sequences; roughly 70% of them were singletons. Clones ranked in the top ten supply 10% to 12% of the sample. Receptors were obtained from a human donor with advanced metastatic prostate, ovarian, gallbladder or colorectal cancer (not recorded which). This table probably holds off-target reads from a library built for another chain.

The chain's CDR3 is CASSLATSYEQYF. In DNA, the CDR3 is TGCGCCAGCAGCTTGGCCACCTCCTACGAGCAGTACTTC. The chain uses TRBV5-1 and TRBJ2-7; D is unclear. Trimming shortened V by 0 bases and J by 0 bases, and 4 bases separated the two germline ends. The germline CDR1 and CDR2 sequences are SGHRS and YFSETQ. The CDR3 spans 13 residues.

This chain connects TRBV5-1 to TRBJ1-6; no clear D gene. The CDR3 has 12 amino acids. Germline CDR1 is SGHRS and CDR2 is YFSETQ. V lost 0 bases and J 5 bases, leaving 0 bases between the germline ends. CDR3 loop: CASSLDNSPLHF. CDR3 DNA: TGCGCCAGCAGCTTGGATAATTCACCCCTCCACTTT.

V and J are TRBV20-1 and TRBJ2-7; 8 positions match TRBD2. CDR1 and CDR2 from the germline V gene are DFQATT and SNEGSKA (reference sequence). CDR3 length: 15 residues. Trimming cost V 6 bases and J 3 bases; bases outside gene matches: 13. CDR3 DNA sequence: TGCAGTGCGAGGACCACTAGCGGCGGGATCTACGAGCAGTACTTC. It translates to CSARTTSGGIYEQYF.

This chain links TRBV4-1 with TRBJ2-7; D is unresolved. CDR3 size: 17 residues. V dropped 4 bases and J dropped 0 bases, with 19 bases sitting between them. From germline, CDR1 is MGHRA and CDR2 YSYEKL. CDR3 nucleotides: TGCGCCAGCAGCCCGGTCCCCATCATCAAGGGCTCCTACGAGCAGTACTTC. Translating gives CASSPVPIIKGSYEQYF.

The rearrangement links TRBV6-5 to TRBJ2-2, with 10 bases fitting TRBD1. With 6 bases clipped from V and 0 bases from J, the junction kept 7 bases outside the gene matches. CDR1 is MNHEY, CDR2 SVGAGI, per germline. The length of the CDR3 is 17 residues. This CDR3 reads CASSLLGQGANTGELFF. The CDR3 nucleotides are TGTGCCAGCAGCCTTTTAGGACAGGGGGCGAACACCGGGGAGCTGTTTTTT.

This clonotype appeared a single time. The CDR3, as DNA: TGCAGCGTTGGGGCATACTACAATGAGCAGTTCTTC. Translating gives CSVGAYYNEQFF. The chain is built from TRBV29-1 and TRBJ2-1; D not certain. V lost 4 bases to trimming and J lost 3 bases, with 7 bases between them. Germline CDR1 is SQVTM and CDR2 is ANQGSEA. This CDR3 is built from 12 residues.

The rearrangement joins TRBV28 to TRBJ2-7, with TRBD2 matching over 8 bases. The CDR3 has 13 residues. Unmatched junction bases numbered 5, after V lost 9 bases and J lost 1 base. Germline CDR1 and CDR2: MDHEN and SYDVKM. The CDR3 loop is CASRGGGSYEQYF. DNA of the CDR3: TGTGCCAGTCGGGGGGGCGGTTCCTACGAGCAGTACTTC.

The chain is built from TRBV6-1 and TRBJ1-5; the D is unclear. Germline V lookup: CDR1 MNHNS, CDR2 SASEGT. The length of the CDR3 is 13 residues. V lost 6 bases and J 2 bases, leaving 8 bases between the germline ends. The CDR3 spells CASRDFRNQPQHF. For the CDR3, the DNA is TGTGCCAGCAGGGACTTTCGCAATCAGCCCCAGCATTTT.